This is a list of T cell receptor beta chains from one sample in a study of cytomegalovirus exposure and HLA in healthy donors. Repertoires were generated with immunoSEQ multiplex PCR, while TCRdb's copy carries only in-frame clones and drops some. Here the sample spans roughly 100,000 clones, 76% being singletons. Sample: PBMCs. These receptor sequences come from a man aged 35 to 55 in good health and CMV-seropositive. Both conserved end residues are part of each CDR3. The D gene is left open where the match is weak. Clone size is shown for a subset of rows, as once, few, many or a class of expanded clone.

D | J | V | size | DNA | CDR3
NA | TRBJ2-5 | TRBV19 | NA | TGTGCCAGTAGTGGTGCCGGCAACAGGCCCTGGGAAGAGACCCAGTACTTC | CASSGAGNRPWEETQYF
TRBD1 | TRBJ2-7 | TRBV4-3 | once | TGCGCCAGCAACCAAGGGACAGGGGCCTCCTACGAGCAGTACTTC | CASNQGTGASYEQYF
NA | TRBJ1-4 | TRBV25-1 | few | TGTGCCAGCAGGCACAGGGTTGTTGAAAAACTGTTTTTT | CASRHRVVEKLFF
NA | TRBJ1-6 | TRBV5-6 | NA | TGTGCCAGCAGCAGCGGGAATTCACCCCTCCACTTT | CASSSGNSPLHF
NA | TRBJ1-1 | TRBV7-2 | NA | TGTGCCAGCAGCTCCGGACTCTTCACTGAAGCTTTCTTT | CASSSGLFTEAFF
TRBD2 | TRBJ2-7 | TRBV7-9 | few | TGTGCCAGCAGCTTCCCCACTAGCGGGAACTCCTACGAGCAGTACTTC | CASSFPTSGNSYEQYF
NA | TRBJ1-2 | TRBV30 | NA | TGTGCCTCCGACAGCTATGGCTACACCTTC | CASDSYGYTF
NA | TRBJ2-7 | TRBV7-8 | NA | TGTGCCAGCAGCTCACCGATGGACAGTTCCTACGAGCAGTACTTC | CASSSPMDSSYEQYF
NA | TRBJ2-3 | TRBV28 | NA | TGTGCCAGCAGCCGCCCCCGACTTAGCACAGATACGCAGTATTTT | CASSRPRLSTDTQYF
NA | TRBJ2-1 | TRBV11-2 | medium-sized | TGTGCCAGCAGCACGTGGAGTTATGAGCAGTTCTTC | CASSTWSYEQFF
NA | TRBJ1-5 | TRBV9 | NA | TGTGCCAGCAGCGTAGAGGAGCATCAGCCCCAGCATTTT | CASSVEEHQPQHF
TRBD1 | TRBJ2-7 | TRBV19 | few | TGTGCCAGTAGTATAGTGTCGGACAGGAGCTCCTACGAGCAGTACTTC | CASSIVSDRSSYEQYF
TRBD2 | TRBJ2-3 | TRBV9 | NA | TGTGCCAGCAGCGTGGGGACTAGAGATACGCAGTATTTT | CASSVGTRDTQYF
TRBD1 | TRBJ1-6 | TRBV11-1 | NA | TGTGCCAGCAGCTCGGACAGGGTTGACTCACCCCTCCACTTT | CASSSDRVDSPLHF
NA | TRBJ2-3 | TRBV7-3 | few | TGTGCCAGCAGCTATGGGCGTAGCACAGATACGCAGTATTTT | CASSYGRSTDTQYF
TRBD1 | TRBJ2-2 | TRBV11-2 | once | TGTGCCAGCAGCTCAGGGACAGGGCGAGTCACCGGGGAGCTGTTTTTT | CASSSGTGRVTGELFF
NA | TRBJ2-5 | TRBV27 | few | TGTGCCAGCAGTTTATATACAGGCGTAGAGACCCAGTACTTC | CASSLYTGVETQYF
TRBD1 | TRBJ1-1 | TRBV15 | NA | TGTGCCACCAGCAGAGATGGGACAGTGAACACTGAAGCTTTCTTT | CATSRDGTVNTEAFF
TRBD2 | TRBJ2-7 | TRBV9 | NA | TGTGCCAGCAGCCCTCTAGCGGGGGGGGCCTACGAGCAGTACTTC | CASSPLAGGAYEQYF
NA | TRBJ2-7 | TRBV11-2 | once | TGTGCCAGCAGCTCCTACTACGAGCAGTACTTC | CASSSYYEQYF
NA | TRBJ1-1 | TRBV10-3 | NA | TGTGCCATCGGAACAGCCATGAACACTGAAGCTTTCTTT | CAIGTAMNTEAFF
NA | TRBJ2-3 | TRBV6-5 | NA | TGTGCCAGCAACCCGCAGGGGACAGATACGCAGTATTTT | CASNPQGTDTQYF